This T cell receptor (beta chain) is drawn from a study of technical replicates of blood from a handful of donors. Profiling relied on immunoSEQ multiplex PCR, and the TCRdb table lists in-frame clones only, not all of them. The table has about 98,000 clones, almost 96% seen once; the top ten hold 0.2% to 0.25%. This clone was seen a single time. Germline CDR1 MNHEY, CDR2 SMNVEV (reference sequence). Trimming took off 8 bases at V and 8 bases at J, with 25 bases between the two ends. The CDR3 consists of 16 residues. The receptor was derived from a human donor in good health. Sample: T cells isolated from PBMCs. V is TRBV27 and J is TRBJ1-5; a weak D match, TRBD1 (6 bases). CDR3 amino acids: CASSGIGRASGEPQHF. The CDR3 coding sequence is TGTGCCAGCTCGGGGATAGGCAGGGCGTCAGGGGAGCCCCAGCATTTT.